This TCR beta chain was sequenced in a study of beta chain features in type 1 diabetes. Study-level points and caveats: Within each of all four CD4+ subsets, Type 1 diabetes patients had TCRB CDR3s that were moderately but significantly shorter.

Since all of the isolated RNA was reverse transcribed, expressed TCRB transcripts were what got sequenced. Deep immunoSEQ sequencing covered naive, central memory and regulatory T cell samples. The assay was immunoSEQ multiplex PCR, and TCRdb's table has in-frame clones only and misses some. The table has about 620,000 clones, roughly a sixth seen once. This clone was observed a few times. Its antigen remains unidentified. The V gene's germline CDR1 is ENHRY and CDR2 SYGVKD. V dropped 4 bases and J dropped 7; count of bases not matched to a gene: 4. The CDR3 runs to 13 residues. Using CD45RO/CCR7/CD25/CD127/CD95/CD27, CD4+ naive, central memory, regulatory and stem cell-like memory cells were sorted.

The sample comprised naive CD4+ T cells from blood. The V call is TRBV10-3, the J call TRBJ1-2, with 9 nucleotides matching TRBD1. The clonotype was recovered from a man aged 18 to 30 in good health. In nucleotides, the CDR3 is TGTGCCATCAGTGCTGGGACAGGGATTGGCTACACCTTC. Translation gives CAISAGTGIGYTF.